This is a list of T cell receptor beta chains from one sample in a study of blood T cell repertoires in COVID-19. Data came from immunoSEQ multiplex PCR; TCRdb stores just in-frame clones and leaves some out. Seen here are about 250,000 clones, 75% to 85% observed once, and the top ten hold approximately 8.6%. Sequenced material: PBMCs or T cells enriched from blood (not recorded which). All receptors come from a woman between 45 and 60 years old with acute COVID-19. CDR3s include the opening cysteine and the closing phenylalanine or tryptophan. D genes are given only for firm matches. Clone size is not always given. Where it is, it says once, few, many or a class for expanded clones.

CASNPGGPLDTQYF,TGTGCCAGCAACCCGGGGGGGCCTTTAGATACGCAGTATTTT,once,TRBJ2-3,TRBV6-2/TRBV6-3,TRBD2
CASSQGLAGITDTQYF,TGTGCCAGCAGCCAAGGACTAGCGGGGATCACAGATACGCAGTATTTT,-,TRBJ2-3,TRBV3-1/TRBV3-2,TRBD2
CASSPSSGQETQYF,TGTGCCAGCTCACCTTCTAGCGGGCAAGAGACCCAGTACTTC,few,TRBJ2-5,TRBV18,TRBD2
CASSPQTTDEQYF,TGTGCCAGCAGCCCGCAAACCACGGACGAGCAGTACTTC,-,TRBJ2-7,TRBV5-4,-
CASSSTGQGADTQYF,TGTGCCAGCAGCTCCACCGGACAGGGGGCAGATACGCAGTATTTT,-,TRBJ2-3,TRBV7-9,TRBD1
CASSAGVPGELFF,TGCGCCAGCAGTGCGGGGGTCCCCGGGGAGCTGTTTTTT,-,TRBJ2-2,TRBV10-1,-
CATRGQGYGYTF,TGTGCCACCCGGGGACAGGGGTATGGCTACACCTTC,-,TRBJ1-2,TRBV28,TRBD1
CASSPTGNNYGYTF,TGTGCCAGCAGTCCTACAGGAAATAACTATGGCTACACCTTC,-,TRBJ1-2,TRBV27,-
CASSQAPAQGAEGYTF,TGCGCCAGCAGCCAAGCCCCCGCACAGGGGGCTGAAGGCTACACCTTC,-,TRBJ1-2,TRBV4-3,TRBD1
CASSIRTSGGDTDTQYF,TGTGCCAGCAGCATCCGGACTAGCGGGGGGGACACAGATACGCAGTATTTT,-,TRBJ2-3,TRBV9,TRBD2
CSAPGASWDSF,TGCAGTGCTCCTGGGGCCTCTTGGGATTCTTTT,few,TRBJ1-1,TRBV20-1,-
CASSPPQGTGELFF,TGTGCCAGCAGCCCGCCCCAGGGGACCGGGGAGCTGTTTTTT,-,TRBJ2-2,TRBV5-4,-
CASSQDGSNQPQHF,TGCGCCAGCAGCCAAGACGGGAGCAATCAGCCCCAGCATTTT,-,TRBJ1-5,TRBV4-3,-
CAWSVLGTSAFF,TGTGCCTGGAGTGTACTAGGGACATCAGCTTTCTTT,-,TRBJ1-1,TRBV30,-
CASRRSLALLSYNEQFF,TGTGCCAGCAGACGATCACTCGCACTACTCAGCTACAATGAGCAGTTCTTC,-,TRBJ2-1,TRBV27,-
CASSLAGGWAQPQHF,TGCGCCAGCAGCTTGGCAGGGGGCTGGGCTCAGCCCCAGCATTTT,once,TRBJ1-5,TRBV5-1,TRBD1
CASSLEQGGTEAFF,TGTGCCAGCAGTTTAGAACAGGGCGGCACTGAAGCTTTCTTT,-,TRBJ1-1,TRBV6-5,-
CASSFTGASLGGYGYTF,TGCGCCAGCAGCTTTACAGGGGCGTCGCTAGGCGGGTATGGCTACACCTTC,-,TRBJ1-2,TRBV5-1,TRBD1
CASSWGVQETQYF,TGCGCCAGCAGCTGGGGCGTACAAGAGACCCAGTACTTC,-,TRBJ2-5,TRBV5-1,-
CASSQQGQRNNEQFF,TGCGCCAGCAGCCAACAAGGACAGCGCAACAATGAGCAGTTCTTC,-,TRBJ2-1,TRBV4-3,-
CASSSGMAGNQPQHF,TGTGCCAGCTCATCAGGGATGGCGGGCAATCAGCCCCAGCATTTT,few,TRBJ1-5,TRBV18,-
CASSQGLWGMESYEQYF,TGCGCCAGCAGCCAGGGGTTGTGGGGTATGGAGTCCTACGAGCAGTACTTC,few,TRBJ2-7,TRBV5-1,-
CASSERTGSGNTIYF,TGTGCCAGCAGCGAAAGGACAGGGTCTGGAAACACCATATATTTT,-,TRBJ1-3,TRBV7-6,TRBD1
CASSRGQANTEAFF,TGTGCCAGCAGCCGGGGACAGGCGAACACTGAAGCTTTCTTT,-,TRBJ1-1,TRBV7-2,TRBD1
CASSYGRGRDQPQHF,TGTGCCAGTAGTTATGGTAGGGGCCGAGATCAGCCCCAGCATTTT,-,TRBJ1-5,TRBV6-2/TRBV6-3,-
CATSRTTGGREGYTF,TGTGCCACCAGCAGAACCACAGGGGGCCGGGAGGGCTACACCTTC,few,TRBJ1-2,TRBV15,TRBD1
CASSQEGGLALSRREYF,TGTGCCAGCAGCCAAGAGGGGGGACTAGCACTCTCCCGGCGGGAGTACTTC,-,TRBJ2-5,TRBV3-1/TRBV3-2,TRBD2
CASRLQDTEAFF,TGTGCCAGTAGATTACAGGACACTGAAGCTTTCTTT,-,TRBJ1-1,TRBV19,-
CASSQGGRTGGYQPQHF,TGTGCCAGCAGCCAAGGGGGACGGACAGGGGGCTATCAGCCCCAGCATTTT,once,TRBJ1-5,TRBV3-1/TRBV3-2,TRBD1
CASSWGGAQETQYF,TGTGCCAGCAGTTGGGGGGGGGCCCAAGAGACCCAGTACTTC,-,TRBJ2-5,TRBV27,-
CASSTRDILNYGYTF,TGTGCCAGTAGTACCCGGGACATCCTAAACTATGGCTACACCTTC,-,TRBJ1-2,TRBV19,-
CAWRPGALRSYEQYF,TGTGCCTGGAGGCCGGGTGCCCTGAGGAGCTACGAGCAGTACTTC,-,TRBJ2-7,TRBV30,-
CAWSEQGVGYTF,TGTGCCTGGAGTGAACAGGGGGTTGGCTACACCTTC,-,TRBJ1-2,TRBV30,TRBD1
CASSVGRDQPQHF,TGTGCCAGCAGCGTAGGCAGGGATCAGCCCCAGCATTTT,-,TRBJ1-5,TRBV9,-
CAWSSGGYEQYF,TGTGCCTGGAGTTCAGGGGGCTACGAGCAGTACTTC,once,TRBJ2-7,TRBV30,TRBD1
CASSQDNPTYNEQFF,TGCGCCAGCAGCCAAGATAATCCGACTTACAATGAGCAGTTCTTC,-,TRBJ2-1,TRBV4-3,-
CASSQDRQGATSSPLHF,TGCGCCAGCAGCCAAGATAGGCAGGGGGCTACGAGTTCACCCCTCCACTTT,-,TRBJ1-6,TRBV4-1,TRBD1
CASSGTGNIQYF,TGTGCCAGCAGTGGAACAGGTAACATTCAGTACTTC,few,TRBJ2-4,TRBV6-2/TRBV6-3,-
CASSRDRGQETQYF,TGTGCCAGCAGCCGCGACAGGGGCCAAGAGACCCAGTACTTC,-,TRBJ2-5,TRBV7-2,TRBD1
CASSQKQAGARTGELFF,TGCGCCAGCAGCCAGAAACAGGCGGGGGCCCGTACCGGGGAGCTGTTTTTT,-,TRBJ2-2,TRBV4-3,-
CASSLLGDTQYF,TGTGCCAGCAGCTTACTAGGTGATACGCAGTATTTT,-,TRBJ2-3,TRBV12-3/TRBV12-4,-
CASSPQTGSAETQYF,TGTGCCAGCAGCCCCCAGACAGGAAGTGCGGAGACCCAGTACTTC,-,TRBJ2-5,TRBV9,-
CASSQDSLGTQYF,TGCGCCAGCAGTCAGGACTCCCTGGGAACCCAGTACTTC,-,TRBJ2-5,TRBV5-1,-
CASTQTGTGSIAFF,TGTGCCAGCACACAAACGGGGACAGGGTCGATTGCTTTCTTT,-,TRBJ1-1,TRBV6-5,TRBD1
CASSYQTGTEAFF,TGTGCCAGCAGTTACCAGACGGGCACTGAAGCTTTCTTT,-,TRBJ1-1,TRBV6-6,-
CASSRSSYNSPLHF,TGTGCCAGCAGCAGAAGCTCCTATAATTCACCCCTCCACTTT,-,TRBJ1-6,TRBV6-5,-
CASSLIRAGGELFF,TGTGCCAGCAGCTTGATCCGTGCAGGCGGGGAGCTGTTTTTT,-,TRBJ2-2,TRBV5-6,-
CASQGQGGSPLHF,TGTGCCAGCCAGGGTCAGGGAGGTTCACCCCTCCACTTT,-,TRBJ1-6,TRBV28,-
CASSNRDRRFSETQYF,TGTGCCAGCAGTAACCGGGACAGGAGGTTTTCGGAGACCCAGTACTTC,-,TRBJ2-5,TRBV2,TRBD1
CASSPYSQGRAEAFF,TGTGCCAGCAGTCCATATTCACAGGGGCGGGCTGAAGCTTTCTTT,-,TRBJ1-1,TRBV6-2/TRBV6-3,TRBD1
CASSLDGLGTEAFF,TGTGCCAGCAGCTTAGACGGGTTGGGCACTGAAGCTTTCTTT,-,TRBJ1-1,TRBV7-2,-
CASSQDLPGGYSPLHF,TGCGCCAGCAGCCAAGATCTGCCGGGGGGGTATTCACCCCTCCACTTT,-,TRBJ1-6,TRBV4-3,-
CATSDPRQGKNEQFF,TGTGCCACCAGTGATCCCAGACAGGGGAAAAATGAGCAGTTCTTC,few,TRBJ2-1,TRBV24-1,TRBD1
CASSYRVDGYTF,TGTGCCAGCAGCTACAGGGTAGATGGCTACACCTTC,-,TRBJ1-2,TRBV7-2,-
CASSELLGSGKLFF,TGTGCCAGCAGTGAATTGTTAGGATCGGGAAAACTGTTTTTT,-,TRBJ1-4,TRBV25-1,-
CASSPEVGAGSYNEQFF,TGTGCCAGCAGCCCAGAGGTGGGGGCGGGCTCCTACAATGAGCAGTTCTTC,-,TRBJ2-1,TRBV7-2,-
CASSEIRIKTGHRNDYGYTF,TGTGCCAGCAGTGAGATTAGAATAAAGACAGGGCATAGGAATGACTATGGCTACACCTTC,-,TRBJ1-2,TRBV2,TRBD1
CASSLGEGSVDNEQFF,TGTGCCAGCAGCTTAGGGGAGGGGTCCGTCGACAATGAGCAGTTCTTC,many,TRBJ2-1,TRBV7-9,TRBD2
CASSQELQGQGYTF,TGCGCCAGCAGCCAAGAGTTACAGGGACAAGGCTACACCTTC,-,TRBJ1-2,TRBV4-3,-
CASSFREGTEAFF,TGTGCCAGCAGTTTCAGGGAGGGAACTGAAGCTTTCTTT,-,TRBJ1-1,TRBV12-3/TRBV12-4,-